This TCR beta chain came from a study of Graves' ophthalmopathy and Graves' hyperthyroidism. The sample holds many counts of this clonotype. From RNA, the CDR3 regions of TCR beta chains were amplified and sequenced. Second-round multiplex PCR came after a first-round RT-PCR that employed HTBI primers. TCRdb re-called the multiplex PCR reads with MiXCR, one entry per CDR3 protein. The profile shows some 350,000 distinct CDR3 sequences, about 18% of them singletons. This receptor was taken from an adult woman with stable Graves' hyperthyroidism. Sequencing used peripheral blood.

CDR3 DNA sequence: TGTGCCAGCAGCCCGGGACTAGTCGGGGAGCAGTACTTC. It yields the protein CASSPGLVGEQYF. The chain employs TRBV12-3 or TRBV12-4 and TRBJ2-7; 8 bases align to TRBD2. This CDR3 spans 13 amino acids. J gave up 7 bases and V 6 bases, and 8 bases lay outside the gene matches.